These 26 T cell receptor beta chains were sequenced from one sample in a study of cytomegalovirus exposure and HLA in healthy donors. Primers included in the PCR were 60 Vbeta and 13 Jbeta primers. The table came from immunoSEQ multiplex PCR; TCRdb's copy has only in-frame clones and leaves some out. The sample yields around 180,000 clones, just under 80% seen once. Input material: PBMCs. The receptors were gathered from a woman in her twenties or thirties in good health and CMV-seropositive.

The gene calls are TRBV6-5 and TRBJ2-7; tentative D call: TRBD2 (5 bases). V gave up 2 bases and J gave up 9 bases, with 17 bases separating them. Germline CDR1 is MNHEY and CDR2 is SVGAGI. The CDR3 extends over 14 amino acids. This CDR3 is CASSYRTTGSVQYF. The CDR3 nucleotides read TGTGCCAGCAGTTACCGAACGACGGGGTCGGTGCAGTACTTC.

The chain employs TRBV28 and TRBJ1-2, with TRBD1 as a possible D gene (5 bases). In germline, CDR1 is MDHEN, CDR2 SYDVKM. Trimming stripped 2 bases from V and 8 bases from J, with 12 bases between. The CDR3 is made up of 13 amino acids. As DNA, the CDR3 is TGTGCCAGCAGTTTAGGAGGGGCCGCCGGCTACACCTTC. Translating gives CASSLGGAAGYTF.

The chain combines TRBV29-1 with TRBJ2-2, with 9 bases identical to TRBD2. Trimming removed 4 bases from V and 6 bases from J; junction bases left unmatched: 6. This CDR3 spans 14 amino acids. CDR1 and CDR2 (germline): SQVTM, ANQGSEA. The CDR3 nucleotides read TGCAGCGTTGGTGGCGGGGGGGCCTCCGGGGAGCTGTTTTTT. Its translation is CSVGGGGASGELFF.

Only a few counts were recorded for this clone. The chain has TRBV6-6 and TRBJ1-1; 7 bases agree with TRBD1. CDR1 and CDR2 (germline): MNHNY, SVGAGI (reference sequence). V was pared by 6 bases and J by 4 bases, with 11 bases of the junction left unmatched. The CDR3 runs 15 residues. The CDR3 coding sequence is TGTGCCAGCAGCTCACTGGACAGGAAAGGCACTGAAGCTTTCTTT. This translates into CASSSLDRKGTEAFF.

This clone was counted only a few times. This rearrangement joins TRBV2 to TRBJ1-6; 9 bases fit TRBD1. Germline V gives CDR1 SNHLY, CDR2 FYNNEI. This CDR3 comprises 13 residues. The J segment lost 9 bases and the V segment lost 7 bases, leaving 4 bases of the junction unmatched. CDR3 DNA sequence: TGTGCCAGCAAGGGACAGGGTGGTTCACCCCTCCACTTT. Its protein product is CASKGQGGSPLHF.

The rearrangement links TRBV19 to TRBJ2-2, with D tentatively TRBD1 (6 bases). Germline lookup yields CDR1 LNHDA and CDR2 SQIVND (reference sequence). This CDR3 is built from 14 residues. V was clipped by 3 bases and J by 7 bases, with 12 bases between them. In nucleotides, the CDR3 is TGTGCCAGTAGTATCAGGGGCGCAGGCGGGGAGCTGTTTTTT. Encoded protein: CASSIRGAGGELFF.

This sequence joins TRBV27 and TRBJ2-1, with 8 nucleotides matching TRBD2. The ends lost 6 bases at V and 8 bases at J; junction bases unmatched: 12. Germline CDR1 and CDR2: MNHEY and SMNVEV (reference sequence). This CDR3 contains 15 residues. The CDR3 spells CASSPRAGGGYEQFF. In DNA form, the CDR3 reads TGTGCCAGCAGCCCCCGGGCGGGAGGAGGCTATGAGCAGTTCTTC.

The chain links TRBV10-1 to TRBJ2-1; TRBD2 matches 7 bases. The CDR3 covers 16 residues. Germline V gene sequence: CDR1 WNHNN, CDR2 SYGVQD (reference sequence). Trimming at V came to 8 bases and at J to 4 bases, leaving 14 bases not matched to a gene. This chain's CDR3 is CASCSSLASGYNEQFF. The DNA for the CDR3 is TGCGCCAGCTGTTCCTCGTTGGCTAGCGGATACAATGAGCAGTTCTTC.

The CDR3 bases are TGTGCCAGCCCCCGGGACAGGGGCCCCTACGAGCAGTACTTC. Encoded protein: CASPRDRGPYEQYF. The chain employs TRBV2 and TRBJ2-7; 10 bases fit TRBD1. CDR3 length: 14 amino acids. V lost 8 bases and J lost 2; bases outside the gene matches: 6. From germline, CDR1 is SNHLY and CDR2 FYNNEI.

The chain carries TRBV9 and TRBJ2-1, with TRBD2 identical over 9 bases. Germline CDR1 reads SGDLS; CDR2 reads YYNGEE. The CDR3 extends over 15 amino acids. V lost 4 bases, J lost 4 bases, and 6 bases stayed unmatched. The CDR3 protein is CASSPRGGGYNEQFF. The CDR3 DNA follows: TGTGCCAGCAGCCCCCGCGGGGGGGGATACAATGAGCAGTTCTTC.

This clone has only one observation. The chain couples TRBV29-1 to TRBJ2-7, with D perhaps matching TRBD1 (5 bases). There are 10 residues in the CDR3. The germline V and J ends were trimmed by 7 bases and 4 bases, with 8 bases remaining between them. Germline CDR1 reads SQVTM; CDR2 reads ANQGSEA. CDR3 sequence (DNA): TGCAGCGCCCAGGGTTACGAGCAGTACTTC. Translation gives CSAQGYEQYF.

The chain couples TRBV6-5 to TRBJ2-1, with TRBD1 as a possible D gene (5 bases). The CDR3 contains 14 residues. From germline, CDR1 is MNHEY and CDR2 SVGAGI. V shed 6 bases and J shed 4 bases, with 13 bases lying between them. The CDR3 nucleotides are TGTGCCAGCAGGGCCCTAGGGGCTTACAATGAGCAGTTCTTC. Its protein is CASRALGAYNEQFF.

This CDR3 reads CASSTRTSDTQYF. CDR3 DNA: TGTGCCAGCAGTACCCGGACTTCAGATACGCAGTATTTT. The chain uses TRBV6-6 and TRBJ2-3; possible D gene TRBD2, 5 bases. The CDR3 is made up of 13 amino acids. Germline CDR1 MNHNY, CDR2 SVGAGI (reference sequence). Trimming cost V 5 bases and J 4 bases, with 10 bases left between them.

A few counts support this clone. The V gene is TRBV6-1, the J gene TRBJ1-2, with 7 bases aligning to TRBD1. Germline values: CDR1 MNHNS, CDR2 SASEGT. V dropped 5 bases and J dropped 4; count of bases not matched to a gene: 10. There are 15 residues in the CDR3. The CDR3 protein is CASSTNRGGGYGYTF. DNA for the CDR3: TGTGCCAGCAGTACCAACAGGGGTGGGGGCTATGGCTACACCTTC.

This clone was seen only once. V is TRBV7-9 and J is TRBJ1-2, with D possibly being TRBD1 (6 bases). Between the trimmed V and J ends, which lost 1 base and 4 bases, there was a span of 19 bases. CDR1 and CDR2 (germline): SEHNR, FQNEAQ (reference sequence). The CDR3 has 17 residues. The DNA of the CDR3 is TGTGCCAGCAGCTTAGAAAGGGTCGGACAGCTCATCTATGGCTACACCTTC. Residues: CASSLERVGQLIYGYTF.

The sample holds a few counts of this clone. The chain combines TRBV12-5 with TRBJ1-1; TRBD1 is a possible D gene (5 bases). The CDR3 has 18 residues. Germline V gene lookup returns CDR1 LGHNT and CDR2 FRNRAP. V lost 5 bases and J 11 bases, leaving 33 bases between the germline ends. The CDR3, as DNA: TGTGCTAGTGGTCCATACTCTTCTCTCGGAGCCGATAGGACAATGGCTTTCTTT. Translating gives CASGPYSSLGADRTMAFF. Full variable domain (missing parts from reference TRBV12-5 and TRBJ1-1): DARVTQTPRHKVTEMGQEVTMRCQPILGHNTVFWYRQTMMQGLELLAYFRNRAPLDDSGMPKDRFSAEMPDATLATLKIQPSEPRDSAVYFCASGPYSSLGADRTMAFFGQGTRLTVV.

Here the CDR3 DNA reads TGCGCCAGCAGTGTAGAGGGTCGGGACTGGCAAGAGACCCAGTACTTC. Encoded protein: CASSVEGRDWQETQYF. The rearrangement joins TRBV10-2 to TRBJ2-5; D perhaps matches TRBD2 (6 bases). Germline V gene lookup returns CDR1 WSHSY and CDR2 SAAADI. CDR3 length equals 16 residues. V lost 4 bases, J lost 2 bases, and 17 bases lay in between.

This chain uses TRBV18 with TRBJ2-2, with 7 bases lining up with TRBD2. Per the germline V gene, CDR1 is KGHSH and CDR2 is LQKENI. The CDR3 sequence is 14 residues long. The junction had 3 bases not matched to a gene; V was cut back by 3 bases and J by 5 bases. The CDR3, as DNA: TGTGCCAGCTCACCTACCGGGGGGACCGGGGAGCTGTTTTTT. This codes for CASSPTGGTGELFF.

This clone came up a few times. The chain combines TRBV29-1 with TRBJ1-2; D might be TRBD1 (5 bases). The CDR3 is made up of 12 amino acids. Germline lookup yields CDR1 SQVTM and CDR2 ANQGSEA. V lost 4 bases, J lost 4 bases, and 10 bases lay in between. The chain's CDR3 is CSVGGGSYGYTF. In DNA, the CDR3 is TGCAGCGTTGGGGGGGGAAGCTATGGCTACACCTTC.

The chain couples TRBV27 to TRBJ2-1; weak D call: TRBD1 (5 bases). Germline CDR1 MNHEY, CDR2 SMNVEV (reference sequence). The CDR3 is 13 residues long. Trimming stripped 4 bases from V and 5 bases from J, with 9 bases between. CDR3 protein: CASSSRTNNEQFF. DNA for the CDR3: TGTGCCAGCAGTTCGAGGACAAACAATGAGCAGTTCTTC.

The rearrangement uses TRBV4-1 and TRBJ1-3; D gene unclear. Germline V gives CDR1 MGHRA, CDR2 YSYEKL. Trimming took off 3 bases at V and 0 bases at J, with 6 bases between the two ends. The CDR3 length is 14 residues. CDR3 sequence reads: CASSQSDSGNTIYF. As DNA, the CDR3 is TGCGCCAGCAGCCAGAGCGACTCTGGAAACACCATATATTTT.

This clone appeared a few times. This chain connects TRBV15 to TRBJ2-1, with 10 bases identical to TRBD2. Germline trimming cut 1 base from V and 6 bases from J; bases unmatched to any gene: 9. The CDR3 spans 17 residues. Looked up from germline, CDR1 is LNHNV and CDR2 is YYDKDF (reference sequence). Here the CDR3 DNA reads TGTGCCACCAGCAGAGGGACCCTGACTAGCGGGTCCAATGAGCAGTTCTTC. This translates into CATSRGTLTSGSNEQFF.

J is TRBJ2-5 and V is TRBV10-3, with D maybe TRBD1 (6 bases). V lost 0 bases and J lost 3, with 11 bases in between. This CDR3 region has 15 residues. Germline CDR1 is ENHRY and CDR2 is SYGVKD. CDR3 in amino acids: CAISESRTVKETQYF. The CDR3 DNA follows: TGTGCCATCAGTGAGTCGCGGACAGTAAAAGAGACCCAGTACTTC.

The chain links TRBV25-1 to TRBJ2-6; possible D gene TRBD2, 6 bases. In germline, CDR1 is MGHDK, CDR2 SYGVNS. The length of the CDR3 is 17 residues. Trimming left V 6 bases short and J 0 bases short, with 15 bases between. CDR3 nucleotide sequence: TGTGCCAGCAGCGCACGGGGGTTCCGCTCTGGGGCCAACGTCCTGACTTTC. Its protein is CASSARGFRSGANVLTF.

The chain has TRBV7-9 and TRBJ1-4; tentative D call: TRBD1 (6 bases). Germline V gene data show CDR1 as SEHNR and CDR2 as FQNEAQ (reference sequence). The V end was cut by 5 bases, the J end by 8 bases, with 15 bases between. The CDR3 covers 14 residues. CDR3 region: CASSPWDNEEKLFF. The DNA for the CDR3 is TGTGCCAGCAGCCCCTGGGACAACGAGGAAAAACTGTTTTTT.

CDR3 region: CASSETGTYEQYF. The DNA for the CDR3 is TGTGCCAGCAGTGAGACAGGGACCTACGAGCAGTACTTC. The chain links TRBV25-1 to TRBJ2-7; TRBD1 aligns across 7 bases. The CDR3 is 13 amino acids. V was pared by 3 bases and J by 2 bases, with 1 base of the junction left unmatched. Germline V gives CDR1 MGHDK, CDR2 SYGVNS.